Following are 5 T cell receptor beta chains from one sample sequenced in a study of immune cell composition in non-small cell lung cancer. Only in-frame clones appear in the TCRdb table, and some are missing; sequencing was by immunoSEQ multiplex PCR. Of about 3,300 clones in the sample, about two thirds are singletons; the top ten hold around 15%. Normal lung was sampled as far from the tumour as possible, at least 3 cm. The same sample was also studied in work on CD4 T cells in lung cancer.

Sequencing was done on a sample of non-adjacent lung tissue. The receptor source for this set is a human donor with non-small cell lung cancer.

The rearrangement links TRBV5-4 to TRBJ1-1; D possibly corresponds to TRBD1 (6 bases). The V gene's germline CDR1 is SGHNT and CDR2 YYREEE (reference sequence). The CDR3 spans 15 residues. The ends were cut back, 4 bases at V and 6 bases at J, with 19 bases in the middle. CDR3 amino acids: CASSPVSGDLAEAFF. CDR3 DNA: TGTGCCAGCAGCCCGGTCTCAGGGGATTTGGCTGAAGCTTTCTTT.

The V gene is TRBV9, the J gene TRBJ2-1; 7 bases are a match to TRBD2. Germline CDR1 SGDLS, CDR2 YYNGEE. V was pared by 0 bases and J by 9 bases, with 6 bases of the junction left unmatched. The CDR3 contains 14 residues. CDR3 nucleotides: TGTGCCAGCAGCGTAGGACTAGCCCCACGTGAGCAGTTCTTC. Residues: CASSVGLAPREQFF.

The chain employs TRBV19 and TRBJ1-5; D is undetermined. The CDR3 contains 12 residues. Germline CDR1 is LNHDA and CDR2 is SQIVND (reference sequence). V was pared by 0 bases and J by 7 bases, with 4 bases between. CDR3 nucleotide sequence: TGTGCCAGTAGTATAGAAAGCCAGCCCCAGCATTTT. Translating it yields CASSIESQPQHF.

The V call is TRBV7-6, the J call TRBJ2-1; 8 nucleotides agree with TRBD2. This CDR3 has 16 residues. Looked up from germline, CDR1 is SGHVS and CDR2 is FNYEAQ. V gave up 4 bases and J gave up 3 bases; unmatched junction bases: 8. CDR3 protein: CASSSLAGANYNEQFF. The CDR3 nucleotides read TGTGCCAGCAGCTCCCTAGCGGGCGCTAACTACAATGAGCAGTTCTTC.

This clone has only one observation. V and J are TRBV6-6 and TRBJ2-2, with 7 bases aligning to TRBD2. Per the germline V gene, CDR1 is MNHNY and CDR2 is SVGAGI (reference sequence). V lost 4 bases and J lost 0; bases outside the gene matches: 5. The length of the CDR3 is 16 residues. CDR3: CASSSRGLANTGELFF. The CDR3 DNA sequence: TGTGCCAGCAGTTCCCGCGGACTAGCGAACACCGGGGAGCTGTTTTTT.